This record covers a single T cell receptor (beta chain). Its cognate antigen is unknown. The CDR3 extends over 13 amino acids. V dropped 6 bases and J dropped 6 bases, with 15 bases sitting between them. Germline V CDR1 and CDR2: ENHRY, SYGVKD. Researchers prepared the TCRbeta library using unique molecular identifiers, the study reports. TCRdb re-called the PCR reads with MiXCR, one entry per CDR3 protein. The sample carries nearly 350,000 distinct CDR3 sequences, 16% recorded once. These data belong to a study of T-cell reconstitution after alpha-beta-depleted transplantation in children. Study results and caveats: T-cell counts and diversity at one year following transplant were attributed mainly to newly produced T cells. Certain patients had high TCRbeta diversity at day 60, and it came from recipient T cells and thymic progenitors that survived. Reportedly, only several hundred clones from non-depleted graft cells drove alpha-beta T-cell counts at about two months.

The J gene is TRBJ2-7, the V gene TRBV10-3; no clear D. Sequencing was performed on PBMCs, mostly from graft donor cells, taken 360 days after TCRalphabeta/CD19-depleted stem cell transplant. This TCR was sampled from a male patient aged 2 to 10 who had a stem cell transplant for acute lymphoblastic leukemia, so the T cells may come from the graft donor. The CDR3 region is CAISTQSEGEQYF. The CDR3 DNA reads as TGTGCCATCAGCACCCAGTCCGAAGGCGAGCAGTACTTC.